Presented here are 18 T cell receptor beta chains from one specimen sequenced in a study of neoadjuvant anti-PD-1 for oral cavity cancer. Profiled with immunoSEQ multiplex PCR; TCRdb holds only in-frame clones, not every one. This sample has roughly 40,000 clones; around 79% occur once, and the top ten carry more than 4%. Indicated time point: after neoadjuvant nivolumab, at surgical resection. The source material was PBMCs, sampled after nivolumab (anti-PD-1) treatment. These receptors were obtained from a person aged 40 to 85 with oral cavity squamous cell carcinoma.

This chain connects TRBV11-2 to TRBJ2-2, with D maybe TRBD2 (6 bases). In germline, CDR1 is SGHAT, CDR2 FQNNGV. This CDR3 has 18 residues. Trimming removed 2 bases at V and 0 bases at J, with 16 bases between. The CDR3 DNA is TGTGCCAGCAGCTTACCGTTAGGAGGGTTCGCGAACACCGGGGAGCTGTTTTTT. This translates into CASSLPLGGFANTGELFF.

The J gene is TRBJ1-2, the V gene TRBV2; D gene unclear. CDR1 and CDR2 (germline): SNHLY, FYNNEI. Trimming shortened V by 5 bases and J by 8 bases, and 24 bases separated the two germline ends. The CDR3 consists of 16 residues. The CDR3 DNA reads TGTGCCAGCAGTCTCACCGGTCGCGCGGCAGTTCGAGGCTACACCTTC. Amino acids: CASSLTGRAAVRGYTF.

The chain is built from TRBV7-7 and TRBJ2-5, with D perhaps assigned TRBD1 or TRBD2 (6 bases each). Looked up from germline, CDR1 is SSHAT and CDR2 is FNYEAQ (reference sequence). Trimming removed 0 bases at V and 4 bases at J, with 9 bases between. The CDR3 has 14 amino acids. Written as DNA, the CDR3 is TGTGCCAGCAGCTTAGCGGGGGGCGGAGAGACCCAGTACTTC. Translating it yields CASSLAGGGETQYF.

This clone was seen a handful of times. V usage is TRBV9 and J usage is TRBJ1-1; D is possibly TRBD1 (6 bases). The V end was cut by 4 bases, the J end by 5 bases, with 9 bases between. The germline V gene has CDR1 SGDLS and CDR2 YYNGEE. This CDR3 contains 12 residues. CDR3 loop: CASSPQGTEAFF. CDR3 nucleotide sequence: TGTGCCAGCAGCCCTCAGGGGACTGAAGCTTTCTTT.

CDR3 protein: CSVQDLGEQYF. Written as DNA, the CDR3 is TGCAGCGTCCAGGACCTGGGCGAGCAGTACTTC. This chain uses TRBV29-1 with TRBJ2-7; D unclear. Deletions cut 6 bases from V and 6 bases from J, with 12 bases between. This CDR3 has 11 residues. Germline assignment: CDR1 SQVTM and CDR2 ANQGSEA.

The count of this clone is one. The chain recombines TRBV6-5 with TRBJ2-7, with TRBD1 identical over 9 bases. CDR3 size: 15 residues. From germline, CDR1 is MNHEY and CDR2 SVGAGI. The trim removed 8 bases at V and 4 bases at J, leaving 12 bases unmatched. DNA of the CDR3: TGTGCCAGCCAAAACGGAGGACAGGGGCTGTACGAGCAGTACTTC. The encoded protein is CASQNGGQGLYEQYF.

This clone was picked up one time. The chain recombines TRBV5-1 with TRBJ2-5; D call uncertain. There are 15 residues in the CDR3. Trimming pared 0 bases from V and 2 bases from J, leaving 11 bases between. Germline CDR1 SGHRS, CDR2 YFSETQ. DNA of the CDR3: TGCGCCAGCAGCTTGGGGCCGCAGACACAAGAGACCCAGTACTTC. Its protein product is CASSLGPQTQETQYF. The full variable domain, rest sourced from reference TRBV5-1 and TRBJ2-5, is KAGVTQTPRYLIKTRGQQVTLSCSPISGHRSVSWYQQTPGQGLQFLFEYFSETQRNKGNFPGRFSGRQFSNSRSEMNVSTLELGDSALYLCASSLGPQTQETQYFGPGTRLLVL.

The chain uses TRBV5-1 and TRBJ1-1; D not resolved. This CDR3 spans 13 amino acids. The V and J ends lost 7 bases and 1 base respectively, with 11 bases between them. Germline V gene sequence: CDR1 SGHRS, CDR2 YFSETQ. The CDR3 loop reads CASQREGNTEAFF. The DNA of the CDR3 is TGCGCCAGCCAGCGTGAGGGGAACACTGAAGCTTTCTTT.

In this sample, this clone turned up once. The chain joins TRBV19 to TRBJ2-7; 12 positions match TRBD1. Per germline, CDR1 LNHDA and CDR2 SQIVND (reference sequence). The CDR3 is made up of 14 amino acids. The CDR3 protein is CACSGTGGVYEQYF. For the CDR3, the DNA is TGTGCTTGTTCCGGGACAGGGGGCGTATACGAGCAGTACTTC.

The CDR3 protein is CASSYERSTGELFF. In DNA, the CDR3 is TGTGCCAGCAGTTACGAGCGGAGTACCGGGGAGCTGTTTTTT. The chain couples TRBV6-5 to TRBJ2-2; the D gene is possibly TRBD2 (5 bases). This CDR3 spans 14 amino acids. Germline V lookup: CDR1 MNHEY, CDR2 SVGAGI. V lost 2 bases to trimming and J lost 5 bases, with 9 bases between them.

This clone was detected only a few times. V and J are TRBV5-1 and TRBJ2-3, with 8 bases that match TRBD1. This CDR3 contains 16 residues. Germline-derived CDR1 and CDR2 are SGHRS and YFSETQ. V lost 0 bases and J lost 4; bases outside the gene matches: 7. The CDR3 region is CASSLVSGGGADTQYF. CDR3 DNA: TGCGCCAGCAGCTTGGTGTCAGGGGGCGGCGCAGATACGCAGTATTTT.

The V and J genes are TRBV30 and TRBJ2-3; tentative D call: TRBD1 (6 bases). CDR3 length: 15 residues. Trimming removed 0 bases from V and 5 bases from J, with 15 bases in between. Germline loops: CDR1 GTSNPN, CDR2 SVGIG (reference sequence). The CDR3 bases are TGTGCCTGGAGTGTACAGGGCGGAGGAGGAGATACGCAGTATTTT. Amino acid sequence: CAWSVQGGGGDTQYF.

The chain combines TRBV7-2 with TRBJ2-2; 9 positions match TRBD2. Trimming at V came to 5 bases and at J to 2 bases, leaving 12 bases not matched to a gene. The CDR3 is 18 residues long. Germline CDR1 SGHTA, CDR2 FQGNSA. The CDR3 here is CASSPFNSGRGNTGELFF. The CDR3 nucleotides are TGTGCCAGCAGCCCCTTCAATAGCGGGAGAGGTAACACCGGGGAGCTGTTTTTT.

The V call is TRBV10-2, the J call TRBJ1-3; D perhaps matches TRBD1 (5 bases). The length of the CDR3 is 14 residues. Per germline, CDR1 WSHSY and CDR2 SAAADI. Trimming pared 2 bases from V and 4 bases from J, leaving 9 bases between. CDR3: CASSERGWGNTIYF. CDR3 nucleotide sequence: TGCGCCAGCAGTGAGAGGGGTTGGGGAAACACCATATATTTT.

The V and J genes are TRBV2 and TRBJ1-4; no reliable D call. The ends were cut back, 5 bases at V and 7 bases at J, with 17 bases in the middle. The germline V gene encodes CDR1 SNHLY and CDR2 FYNNEI. The CDR3 runs 15 residues. CDR3 nucleotides: TGTGCCAGCAGTCTCCTAACAGCGGGCGGTGAAAAACTGTTTTTT. The encoded protein is CASSLLTAGGEKLFF.

V is TRBV6-1 and J is TRBJ2-3, with 11 bases aligning to TRBD2. J lost 5 bases, V lost 6 bases, and 4 bases had no gene match. Germline-derived CDR1 and CDR2 are MNHNS and SASEGT. CDR3 length: 14 amino acids. The CDR3 bases are TGTGCCAGCAGACTAGCGGGAGCTTTAGATACGCAGTATTTT. Its protein is CASRLAGALDTQYF.

V is TRBV9 and J is TRBJ2-3; 14 bases fit TRBD2. The CDR3 length is 16 residues. Trimming took 3 bases from V and 7 from J; bases not matched to a gene: 7. Per germline, CDR1 SGDLS and CDR2 YYNGEE. In DNA, the CDR3 is TGTGCCAGCAGCGGGCCGACTAGCGGGAGGGAGTATACGCAGTATTTT. Its translation is CASSGPTSGREYTQYF.

The chain couples TRBV19 to TRBJ2-1, with 13 bases lining up with TRBD2. V dropped 7 bases and J dropped 5; count of bases not matched to a gene: 5. There are 15 residues in the CDR3. The germline CDR1 and CDR2 sequences are LNHDA and SQIVND (reference sequence). The CDR3 loop is CASILGTSGDNEQFF. CDR3 in DNA: TGTGCCAGTATTCTCGGGACTAGCGGGGACAATGAGCAGTTCTTC.